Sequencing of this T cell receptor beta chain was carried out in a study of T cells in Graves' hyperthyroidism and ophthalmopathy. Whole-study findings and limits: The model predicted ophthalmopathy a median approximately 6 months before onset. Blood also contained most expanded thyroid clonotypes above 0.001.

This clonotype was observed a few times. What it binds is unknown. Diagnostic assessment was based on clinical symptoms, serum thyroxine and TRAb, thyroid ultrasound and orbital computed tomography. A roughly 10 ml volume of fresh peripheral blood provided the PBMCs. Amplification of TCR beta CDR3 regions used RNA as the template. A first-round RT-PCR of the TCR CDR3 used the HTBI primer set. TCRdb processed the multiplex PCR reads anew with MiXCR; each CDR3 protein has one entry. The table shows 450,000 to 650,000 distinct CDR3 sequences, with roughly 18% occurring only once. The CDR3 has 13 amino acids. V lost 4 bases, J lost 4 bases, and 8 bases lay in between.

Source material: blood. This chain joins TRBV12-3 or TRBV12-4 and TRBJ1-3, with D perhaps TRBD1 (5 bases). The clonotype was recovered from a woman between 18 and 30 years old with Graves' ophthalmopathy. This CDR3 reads CASSSGTGNTIYF. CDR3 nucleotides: TGTGCCAGCAGTTCCGGGACGGGAAACACCATATATTTT.